This entry features one T cell receptor beta chain sequence. Only in-frame clones appear in the TCRdb table, and some are missing; sequencing was by immunoSEQ multiplex PCR. The sample lists fewer than 30,000 clones; roughly 90% were seen once. These data originate in a study of lymphopenia after photon versus proton radiotherapy. The material was peripheral blood, obtained from a patient treated with photon-based radiotherapy. The TCR originated in a woman between 50 and 59 years old with cholangiocarcinoma.

In DNA, the CDR3 is TGTGCCAGCAGCTTGGCCGGGGGGGGGCCCTACGAGCAGTACTTC. Translating gives CASSLAGGGPYEQYF. The chain employs TRBV5-4 and TRBJ2-7, with 8 positions matching TRBD2. The CDR3 is 15 residues long. Germline trimming cut 0 bases from V and 2 bases from J; bases unmatched to any gene: 4. Per germline, CDR1 SGHNT and CDR2 YYREEE (reference sequence).